Listed below are T cell receptor beta chains from one sample, sequenced in a study of cytomegalovirus exposure and HLA in healthy donors. Sequencing used immunoSEQ multiplex PCR; TCRdb keeps in-frame clones, though not all of them. The sample has 200,000 or so clones; 70% are singletons. Specimen: PBMCs. Receptors were obtained from a man aged 35 to 55 in good health and CMV-seropositive. The CDR3 runs from the conserved cysteine through the conserved F or W. The D gene is left open where the match is weak. Some rows mark clone size as missing; the rest say once, few, many or name a class of expanded clone.

few | TRBJ2-2 | NA | TRBV4-3 | CASSQAEAGELFF | TGCGCCAGCAGCCAAGCAGAGGCCGGGGAGCTGTTTTTT
NA | TRBJ1-2 | TRBD1 | TRBV18 | CASSPRTGEDGYTF | TGTGCCAGCTCACCAAGGACAGGCGAGGATGGCTACACCTTC
NA | TRBJ1-1 | TRBD1 | TRBV7-9 | CASSPPGTARGNTEAFF | TGTGCCAGCAGCCCCCCCGGGACAGCTCGGGGGAACACTGAAGCTTTCTTT
NA | TRBJ2-7 | TRBD2 | TRBV6-5 | CASSYASGGPYEQYF | TGTGCCAGCAGTTACGCTAGCGGGGGGCCCTACGAGCAGTACTTC
few | TRBJ2-3 | NA | TRBV7-8 | CASSLTQTTDTQYF | TGTGCCAGCAGCTTGACACAGACCACAGATACGCAGTATTTT
NA | TRBJ1-1 | NA | TRBV7-9 | CASRPDSTEAFF | TGTGCCAGCAGGCCGGACAGCACTGAAGCCTTCTTT
NA | TRBJ2-1 | NA | TRBV6-1 | CASSEIRGAGNEQFF | TGTGCCAGCAGTGAAATTCGTGGGGCCGGAAATGAGCAGTTCTTC
NA | TRBJ1-4 | TRBD1 | TRBV7-9 | CASGPGTGNEKLFF | TGTGCCAGCGGCCCCGGGACAGGGAATGAAAAACTGTTTTTT
NA | TRBJ2-5 | NA | TRBV21-1 | CASDTTGRQETQYF | TGTGCCAGCGATACTACAGGGAGACAAGAGACCCAGTACTTC
NA | TRBJ2-6 | NA | TRBV2 | CASSGRNGANVLTF | TGTGCCAGCAGTGGGAGGAATGGGGCCAACGTCCTGACTTTC
NA | TRBJ1-1 | NA | TRBV19 | CASQPGRGDTEAFF | TGTGCCAGCCAGCCAGGGAGGGGGGACACTGAAGCTTTCTTT
NA | TRBJ2-2 | TRBD1 | TRBV10-3 | CAISEARQGIESGELFF | TGTGCCATCAGTGAAGCCCGACAGGGCATTGAGTCCGGGGAGCTGTTTTTT
NA | TRBJ1-3 | NA | TRBV6-7 | CASKVQEPRNTIYF | TGTGCCAGCAAAGTACAAGAACCAAGAAACACCATATATTTT
NA | TRBJ1-1 | NA | TRBV15 | CATSRGGRIAEAFF | TGTGCCACCAGCAGAGGAGGAAGGATCGCTGAAGCTTTCTTT
NA | TRBJ2-3 | TRBD2 | TRBV4-2 | CASSQELAGSTDTQYF | TGTGCCAGCAGCCAAGAGCTAGCGGGATCTACAGATACGCAGTATTTT
NA | TRBJ2-7 | TRBD1 | TRBV28 | CASRTTGTGHYEQYF | TGTGCCAGCAGAACGACCGGGACAGGGCACTACGAGCAGTACTTC
NA | TRBJ2-5 | TRBD2 | TRBV5-1 | CASSSGLARETQYF | TGCGCCAGCAGCTCGGGACTAGCTAGGGAGACCCAGTACTTC
NA | TRBJ1-2 | NA | TRBV6-1 | CASSGPQGGGYTF | TGTGCCAGCAGTGGACCACAGGGCGGTGGCTACACCTTC
NA | TRBJ1-4 | TRBD1 | TRBV10-3 | CAISWDSNEKLFF | TGTGCCATCAGTTGGGACAGTAATGAAAAACTGTTTTTT
NA | TRBJ1-2 | TRBD1 | TRBV25-1 | CASSEDRGASYGYTF | TGTGCCAGCAGTGAGGACAGGGGAGCTTCCTATGGCTACACCTTC
NA | TRBJ2-3 | TRBD2 | TRBV6-6 | CASSYGLAGRRETQYF | TGTGCCAGCAGTTACGGTCTAGCGGGGCGTCGGGAGACGCAGTATTTT
NA | TRBJ1-1 | TRBD1 | TRBV27 | CAGDRVTLTNTEAFF | TGTGCGGGGGACAGGGTAACTCTCACAAACACTGAAGCTTTCTTT
NA | TRBJ2-1 | NA | TRBV12-5 | CASGLVVEQTPPRYNEQFF | TGTGCTAGTGGTTTGGTAGTGGAGCAGACGCCCCCGAGGTACAATGAGCAGTTCTTC
NA | TRBJ2-3 | NA | TRBV25-1 | CASSESYRESTDTQYF | TGTGCCAGCAGTGAATCTTACAGGGAGAGCACAGATACGCAGTATTTT
NA | TRBJ2-7 | TRBD1 | TRBV5-8 | CASSTSGQGFTYEQYF | TGTGCCAGCAGCACCTCGGGACAGGGGTTTACCTACGAGCAGTACTTC
NA | TRBJ2-2 | TRBD1 | TRBV7-9 | CASSLAHGRGLDTGELFF | TGTGCCAGCAGCTTAGCGCACGGCAGGGGGCTCGACACCGGGGAGCTGTTTTTT
NA | TRBJ2-2 | TRBD1 | TRBV5-1 | CASSLTGTDTGELFF | TGCGCCAGCAGCTTGACCGGGACAGATACCGGGGAGCTGTTTTTT
NA | TRBJ1-2 | NA | TRBV13 | CASSLGGWWEYVDYTF | TGTGCCAGCAGCTTAGGCGGTTGGTGGGAGTACGTCGACTACACCTTC
few | TRBJ2-4 | NA | TRBV9 | CASSPDGGQNIQYF | TGTGCCAGCAGCCCAGACGGAGGGCAAAACATTCAGTACTTC
NA | TRBJ2-5 | TRBD1 | TRBV23-1 | CASSLQGQGAIKGESQYF | TGCGCCAGCAGTCTGCAGGGACAGGGGGCAATCAAAGGGGAGTCCCAGTACTTC
NA | TRBJ2-1 | TRBD2 | TRBV7-2 | CASSLTGGWNEQFF | TGTGCCAGCAGCTTAACGGGGGGGTGGAATGAGCAGTTCTTC
NA | TRBJ2-2 | NA | TRBV7-3 | CASSLTKSGSGELFF | TGTGCCAGCAGCTTAACGAAGAGTGGTTCCGGGGAGCTGTTTTTT
NA | TRBJ1-4 | NA | TRBV2 | CASSALAVTPNEKLFF | TGTGCCAGCAGTGCCCTAGCGGTTACCCCTAATGAAAAACTGTTTTTT
few | TRBJ1-2 | NA | TRBV19 | CASSMRTVYGYTF | TGTGCCAGTAGTATGAGGACTGTCTATGGCTACACCTTC
NA | TRBJ2-7 | NA | TRBV5-1 | CASSPGQSSYEQYF | TGCGCCAGCAGCCCTGGACAGTCCTCCTACGAGCAGTACTTC
NA | TRBJ2-1 | NA | TRBV27 | CASSFRHEQFF | TGTGCCAGCAGTTTCAGACACGAGCAGTTCTTC
NA | TRBJ2-7 | TRBD2 | TRBV6-6 | CASRQGLAYEQYF | TGTGCCAGCAGACAAGGACTAGCTTACGAGCAGTACTTC
NA | TRBJ2-7 | TRBD1 | TRBV6-6 | CASGYPGQVTYEQYF | TGTGCCAGCGGTTACCCGGGACAGGTAACCTACGAGCAGTACTTC
NA | TRBJ1-2 | TRBD1 | TRBV5-1 | CASSFGTENYGYTF | TGCGCCAGCAGCTTCGGGACAGAAAACTATGGCTACACCTTC
NA | TRBJ2-2 | TRBD1 | TRBV10-3 | CATLRTGVTGELFF | TGTGCCACACTTCGAACAGGGGTCACCGGGGAGCTGTTTTTT
NA | TRBJ1-1 | TRBD1 | TRBV18 | CASSEGQGATEAFF | TGTGCCAGCTCAGAGGGACAGGGGGCCACTGAAGCTTTCTTT
NA | TRBJ2-6 | NA | TRBV2 | CASSGGTGANVLTF | TGTGCCAGCAGTGGAGGGACTGGGGCCAACGTCCTGACTTTC
NA | TRBJ2-7 | TRBD1 | TRBV6-5 | CASSYSGQGPYEQYF | TGTGCCAGCAGTTACTCGGGACAGGGTCCCTACGAGCAGTACTTC
NA | TRBJ1-3 | NA | TRBV5-1 | CASSPEGSGNTIYF | TGCGCCAGCAGCCCTGAGGGCTCTGGAAACACCATATATTTT
NA | TRBJ1-5 | TRBD1 | TRBV6-1 | CASSADRGGGNSNQPQHF | TGTGCCAGCAGTGCCGACAGGGGAGGCGGAAATAGCAATCAGCCCCAGCATTTT
few | TRBJ1-2 | NA | TRBV9 | CASSVGAGGYTF | TGTGCCAGCAGCGTAGGTGCCGGGGGCTACACCTTC
NA | TRBJ2-3 | TRBD2 | TRBV7-2 | CASSLERAGGVTDTQYF | TGTGCCAGCAGCTTAGAAAGAGCGGGGGGGGTTACAGATACGCAGTATTTT
NA | TRBJ2-7 | NA | TRBV6-6 | CASSYGTAGYEQYF | TGTGCCAGCAGTTATGGAACAGCCGGCTACGAGCAGTACTTC
NA | TRBJ2-2 | NA | TRBV7-2 | CASSLEAGTGELFF | TGTGCCAGCAGCTTAGAGGCGGGCACCGGGGAGCTGTTTTTT
NA | TRBJ2-1 | TRBD1 | TRBV4-1 | CASSQGGLLAGGRYNEQFF | TGCGCCAGCAGCCAAGGGGGACTGCTCGCAGGGGGCAGATACAATGAGCAGTTCTTC
few | TRBJ2-7 | TRBD2 | TRBV4-2 | CASSPLAAGGNYEQYF | TGTGCCAGCAGCCCCCTCGCAGCGGGGGGGAATTACGAGCAGTACTTC
NA | TRBJ2-5 | TRBD2 | TRBV7-8 | CASSLAYLAGRQETQYF | TGTGCCAGCAGCTTAGCCTATCTAGCGGGGAGACAAGAGACCCAGTACTTC
few | TRBJ2-2 | NA | TRBV10-2 | CASTADTGELFF | TGCGCCAGCACAGCGGACACCGGGGAGCTGTTTTTT